Sequencing of this TCR beta chain was carried out in a study of T and B cells in COVID-19 patients (dated by TCRdb to about 2020). Regarding the complete study: In this study, adaptive immunity was profiled in COVID-19 patients who either had active infection or had recovered, using TRB and IGH repertoire sequencing of peripheral blood. A recovered cohort was made up of more than 15 patients contributing approximately 20 samples, mostly after mild to moderate COVID-19 managed as outpatients. A median age of approximately 35 years was recorded in the recovered cohort versus around 67 years in the active-infection cohort. Of the 20 patients in the active-infection cohort, approximately 12 were critically ill and needed mechanical ventilation or ECMO. Comorbidities linked to unfavorable COVID-19 outcome were present in 18 of 20 patients in the active-infection cohort. The TCR and BCR sequence repository comprised 30 to 45 patients and under 75 time points, with over 7 million TCR sequences analysed. Because samples were available both during active disease and after recovery, a couple of patients were counted in both the recovered and the active cohorts. An age-matched reference group of roughly 40 healthy donors negative for COVID-19 antibodies was used as the comparison for repertoire analyses. As many as 9 follow-up blood samples were taken per patient, and some of the samples covered different disease stages within the same individual. Points the paper makes about the study in general: Patients with COVID-19 were reported to show strongly skewed TRBV/TRBJ gene usage. The recovered cohort had 2,000 to 3,000 exclusive TCR clusters, including 31 low-pGen clusters. Few blood samples were available from mildly ill patients while symptoms were present or from severe cases at early time points. Prospective validation of the reported TCR clusters was stated to be required before clinical use. During active COVID-19 the TRB repertoires were highly clonal, but at recovery diversity and richness rose above the levels seen in healthy donors. Specific T cell subsets (CD4+/Treg/CD8+) and sorted SARS-CoV-2-responsive or tetramer+ T cells had not yet been sequenced, with those experiments still ongoing. The size of the cohort was considered insufficient for assessing HLA contributions to COVID-19 susceptibility or severity.

The CDR3 measures 14 amino acids from cysteine to phenylalanine. The kept DNA is CDR3 alone, 42 bases in frame from the first base. Deletion took 0 bases off V and 3 bases off J, with a span of 9 bases between the germline ends. The germline V gene (reference sequence) gives CDR1 as GTSNPN and CDR2 as SVGIG. TRB repertoires were amplified using about 230-550 ng of genomic DNA isolated from blood. In its sample, this clonotype comes out as medium-sized (0.01 to 0.1%). Its antigen remains undetermined. No quality values exist for individual bases; no much larger clone is one base distant. Sequenced on an Illumina MiSeq. Multiplex PCR with BIOMED2 TRB-A/B primer pools was used to amplify TRB rearrangements. Illumina-compatible adapters and 7-nucleotide sample barcodes were attached to the amplicons in two consecutive PCRs. All library PCRs used Phusion HS II polymerase. Amplicons were gel-purified with the NucleoSpin Gel and PCR Clean-up kit, quantified on Qubit, and pooled at about 4.2 nM. Before Illumina next-generation sequencing, the quality of the amplicon pool was assessed on an Agilent 2100 Bioanalyzer. The paper's processing steps were these. Annotation of TRB rearrangements was performed with MiXCR 3.0.8 using the default MiXCR reference library. Sequences with fewer than 2 reads and non-productive reads were filtered out, and every unique CDR3 nucleotide sequence was treated as a single clone. Clonality, diversity, richness and V-J gene usage were computed in R 3.5.1. TCR clustering by CDR3 similarity used GLIPH2, with generation probabilities calculated by OLGA. GLIPH2 clusters were kept only if they contained at least four unique TCR clonotypes found in at least three individuals. TCRdb reprocessed the public reads (quality trimming at Q25 with fastp, clone calling with MiXCR) and kept in-frame beta chains. Every distinct CDR3 protein forms one entry, paired with its most common genes and DNA. The V and J calls were not made by the authors but by TCRdb's processing. This sample has several thousand distinct CDR3 sequences in its table, and about 26% of those were observed once. The ten top clones hold about 12% of the sample.

Sequenced sample: blood. This TCR was recovered from a human donor with active COVID-19. In this chain, TRBV30 is recombined with TRBJ1-3; the D segment cannot be called with confidence. CDR3 reads: CAWSVSPIGNTIYF. At the DNA level, the sequence is TGTGCCTGGAGTGTAAGCCCGATTGGAAACACCATATATTTT.